Following are 25 T cell receptor beta chains from one sample sequenced in a study of shared clonotypes between healthy human individuals (dated by TCRdb to 2020 to 2022). The method was the immunoSEQ multiplex PCR assay. This is the immuneACCESS table as TCRdb keeps it, with only in-frame sequences that have V and J called. A part of the clones is gone; compared with another copy, unresolved V genes explain less than half, and the rest is unexplained. Within this sample are millions of clones, with approximately 94% of them counted one time only. About 1.1% of the sample goes to the ten largest clones. CD8 naive samples were CD45RO-negative cells positively selected for CCR7, giving a CD45RA+CCR7+ population that excluded TemRA cells. The sequenced sample was naive CD8+ T cells sorted from blood. Per the publication, the cell subset or site label means: CD45RA+CCR7+. All receptors come from a man in his late teens or twenties in good health.

The rearrangement uses TRBV6-1 and TRBJ1-6; D possibly corresponds to TRBD1 (6 bases). Germline lookup yields CDR1 MNHNS and CDR2 SASEGT. Trimming left V 7 bases short and J 14 bases short, with 24 bases between. There are 15 residues in the CDR3. CDR3 region: CASKGPRTEAESLHF. In nucleotides, the CDR3 is TGTGCCAGCAAGGGACCCAGGACAGAGGCTGAATCCCTCCACTTT.

V gene TRBV19 combines with J gene TRBJ1-2; 7 bases are a match to TRBD1. The germline gives CDR1 LNHDA, CDR2 SQIVND (reference sequence). The ends lost 8 bases at V and 2 bases at J; junction bases unmatched: 2. The CDR3 extends over 12 amino acids. For the CDR3, the DNA is TGTGCCAGTGAGGGACAGAACTATGGCTACACCTTC. This gives the protein CASEGQNYGYTF.

The chain recombines TRBV7-9 with TRBJ2-3; the D gene is possibly TRBD2 (6 bases). The CDR3 covers 15 residues. The germline CDR1 and CDR2 sequences are SEHNR and FQNEAQ (reference sequence). Trimming removed 5 bases at V and 3 bases at J, with 15 bases between. CDR3 sequence: CASSLIGSETDTQYF. CDR3 DNA: TGTGCCAGCAGCCTAATCGGGAGTGAGACAGATACGCAGTATTTT.

This clone was seen once. Other DNA sequences of this sample code for an identical CDR3. This chain connects TRBV5-1 to TRBJ1-6; 9 bases match TRBD1. J lost 5 bases, V lost 0 bases, and 0 bases had no gene match. The CDR3 has 15 amino acids. From germline, CDR1 is SGHRS and CDR2 YFSETQ. The CDR3 DNA follows: TGCGCCAGCAGCTTGGGACAGGGGGATAATTCACCCCTCCACTTT. As protein: CASSLGQGDNSPLHF.

The V gene is TRBV5-4, the J gene TRBJ2-5; 7 bases map to TRBD2. CDR3 length: 15 amino acids. V lost 1 base, J lost 5 bases, and 8 bases stayed unmatched. From germline, CDR1 is SGHNT and CDR2 YYREEE (reference sequence). The CDR3 loop is CASSLLTGGLETQYF. In DNA, the CDR3 is TGTGCCAGCAGCTTGCTAACCGGGGGGTTGGAGACCCAGTACTTC.

V usage is TRBV6-4 and J usage is TRBJ2-3, with 9 bases aligning to TRBD1. The germline V gene encodes CDR1 MRHNA and CDR2 SNTAGT. The J segment lost 5 bases and the V segment lost 3 bases, leaving 6 bases of the junction unmatched. The CDR3 totals 15 residues. The DNA for the CDR3 is TGTGCCAGCAGTGAAAGCGGGACAGGGATAGATACGCAGTATTTT. This encodes CASSESGTGIDTQYF.

The chain combines TRBV7-9 with TRBJ2-1, with 7 bases aligning to TRBD1. The germline V gene encodes CDR1 SEHNR and CDR2 FQNEAQ (reference sequence). The CDR3 covers 14 residues. Unmatched junction bases numbered 6, after V lost 4 bases and J lost 6 bases. The DNA for the CDR3 is TGTGCCAGCAGCTCCGGACAGGAACGCAATGAGCAGTTCTTC. Its translation: CASSSGQERNEQFF.

The DNA of the CDR3 is TGCGCCAGCAGCCAAGATGAGGGAACCCCGTCGAACACCGGGGAGCTGTTTTTT. Translated, it gives CASSQDEGTPSNTGELFF. The rearrangement joins TRBV4-1 to TRBJ2-2, with D tentatively TRBD2 (5 bases). Germline V CDR1 and CDR2: MGHRA, YSYEKL. V lost 0 bases and J lost 0, with 14 bases in between. The CDR3 length is 18 residues.

The V call is TRBV7-2, the J call TRBJ2-1, with 8 bases fitting TRBD2. The CDR3 is 16 residues long. CDR1 is SGHTA and CDR2 is FQGNSA in the germline V gene. The trim removed 5 bases at V and 1 base at J, leaving 7 bases unmatched. As DNA, the CDR3 is TGTGCCAGCAGCAAAAGAGCGGGAGAGTCCTACAATGAGCAGTTCTTC. It specifies CASSKRAGESYNEQFF.

This clone came up once. This rearrangement joins TRBV4-3 to TRBJ2-7, with D hard to call. Germline CDR1 is LGHNA and CDR2 is YSLEER. The CDR3 is made up of 19 amino acids. Trimming took off 2 bases at V and 2 bases at J, with 25 bases between the two ends. CDR3 in DNA: TGCGCCAGCAGCCAAACGACAACCCCGGGCCCCCTGGCACCCTACGAGCAGTACTTC. Residues: CASSQTTTPGPLAPYEQYF.

The V gene is TRBV7-2, the J gene TRBJ2-7; 13 nucleotides agree with TRBD2. Germline CDR1 is SGHTA and CDR2 is FQGNSA. The CDR3 covers 16 residues. V shed 4 bases and J 0 bases; nucleotides not matched to a gene: 3. The CDR3 nucleotides read TGTGCCAGCAGCTACGGACTAGCGGGGGACTCCTACGAGCAGTACTTC. The encoded protein is CASSYGLAGDSYEQYF.

This chain uses TRBV19 with TRBJ1-5; D unresolved. CDR1 is LNHDA, CDR2 SQIVND, per germline (reference sequence). CDR3 length: 13 residues. V was trimmed by 6 bases and J by 9 bases, leaving 15 bases between them. The DNA for the CDR3 is TGTGCCAGTAGAACCTGGGAAGAGCGGCCCCAGCATTTT. Amino acid sequence: CASRTWEERPQHF.

The chain is built from TRBV28 and TRBJ1-3; D might be TRBD1 (5 bases). Germline CDR1 reads MDHEN; CDR2 reads SYDVKM. The CDR3 extends over 17 amino acids. Trimming left V 6 bases short and J 0 bases short, with 18 bases between. CDR3 residues: CASRLRAGIHSGNTIYF. The CDR3 region has the DNA TGTGCCAGCAGGCTCAGGGCTGGCATACACTCTGGAAACACCATATATTTT.

In this sample, this clone turned up once. This chain connects TRBV14 to TRBJ2-7; unclear D gene. CDR3 length: 15 residues. With 3 bases removed from V and 0 bases from J, the gap between germline ends came to 12 bases. Germline values: CDR1 SGHDN, CDR2 FVKESK. The CDR3 DNA follows: TGTGCCAGCAGCCACGGACCGGGTGGCTCCTACGAGCAGTACTTC. Translating gives CASSHGPGGSYEQYF.

V is TRBV2 and J is TRBJ2-7, with 7 bases identical to TRBD1. The CDR3 loop spans 15 amino acids. CDR1 is SNHLY and CDR2 is FYNNEI in the germline V gene. V lost 6 bases, J lost 1 base, and 9 bases stayed unmatched. This CDR3 is CASRKPGQQSYEQYF. The CDR3 coding sequence is TGTGCCAGCAGAAAACCGGGACAGCAATCCTACGAGCAGTACTTC.

With respect to this clone: Additional DNA sequences in this sample encode the identical CDR3. This rearrangement joins TRBV7-9 to TRBJ1-1, with D hard to call. V gave up 5 bases and J gave up 4 bases, with 8 bases separating them. The CDR3 runs to 12 residues. Germline V gene data show CDR1 as SEHNR and CDR2 as FQNEAQ (reference sequence). The CDR3 DNA is TGTGCCAGCAGCCCTCGGGGCACTGAAGCTTTCTTT. It encodes CASSPRGTEAFF.

The chain is built from TRBV30 and TRBJ1-5; D unresolved. The CDR3 covers 14 residues. Germline V gene sequence: CDR1 GTSNPN, CDR2 SVGIG (reference sequence). With 0 bases removed from V and 6 bases from J, the gap between germline ends came to 12 bases. CDR3 region: CAWSVPELSQPQHF. The CDR3 DNA reads TGTGCCTGGAGTGTACCTGAGCTTAGTCAGCCCCAGCATTTT. The full variable domain, completed using reference TRBV30 and TRBJ1-5, is SQTIHQWPATLVQPVGSPLSLECTVEGTSNPNLYWYRQAAGRGLQLLFYSVGIGQISSEVPQNLSASRPQDRQFILSSKKLLLSDSGFYLCAWSVPELSQPQHFGDGTRLSIL.

The chain joins TRBV19 to TRBJ2-2; D unresolved. This CDR3 has 13 amino acids. Germline V gene lookup returns CDR1 LNHDA and CDR2 SQIVND (reference sequence). V was clipped by 2 bases and J by 7 bases, with 8 bases between them. The CDR3 sequence: CASSITGGGELFF. The DNA for the CDR3 is TGTGCCAGTAGTATAACGGGTGGCGGGGAGCTGTTTTTT.

This chain links TRBV7-8 with TRBJ1-4, with D perhaps TRBD1 (5 bases). Per the germline V gene, CDR1 is SGHVS and CDR2 is FQNEAQ. The CDR3 covers 16 residues. Between the trimmed V and J ends, which lost 2 bases and 6 bases, there was a span of 16 bases. In DNA form, the CDR3 reads TGTGCCAGCAGCTTACCCTCGCGTGGGGGATATGAAAAACTGTTTTTT. Its protein product is CASSLPSRGGYEKLFF.

The V call is TRBV27, the J call TRBJ2-3; TRBD2 might be the D (5 bases). V was cut by 1 base and J by 4 bases, with 15 bases left in between. This CDR3 comprises 16 residues. Germline V gives CDR1 MNHEY, CDR2 SMNVEV (reference sequence). The CDR3 sequence: CASSLLAPAGADTQYF. The CDR3 nucleotides are TGTGCCAGCAGTTTATTAGCCCCCGCGGGTGCAGATACGCAGTATTTT.

This chain links TRBV7-3 with TRBJ2-2, with D perhaps assigned TRBD1 or TRBD2 (5 bases each). V was clipped by 2 bases and J by 0 bases, with 10 bases between them. This CDR3 region has 16 residues. CDR1 and CDR2 (germline): SGHTA, FQGTGA. The CDR3 protein is CASSLSGTSNTGELFF. The CDR3 DNA sequence: TGTGCCAGCAGCTTATCCGGGACCTCGAACACCGGGGAGCTGTTTTTT.

The chain combines TRBV2 with TRBJ1-5; tentative D call: TRBD1 (5 bases). The germline CDR1 and CDR2 sequences are SNHLY and FYNNEI. V was pared by 4 bases and J by 9 bases, with 13 bases between. This CDR3 contains 13 residues. The CDR3 region has the DNA TGTGCCAGCAGTGGGGGCGAGATGGGGCCCCAGCATTTT. This codes for CASSGGEMGPQHF. The full variable domain, completed using reference TRBV2 and TRBJ1-5, is EPEVTQTPSHQVTQMGQEVILRCVPISNHLYFYWYRQILGQKVEFLVSFYNNEISEKSEIFDDQFSVERPDGSNFTLKIRSTKLEDSAMYFCASSGGEMGPQHFGDGTRLSIL.

This chain links TRBV30 with TRBJ1-1; the D gene is possibly TRBD1 (5 bases). The CDR3 consists of 14 residues. From germline, CDR1 is GTSNPN and CDR2 SVGIG (reference sequence). Trimming shortened V by 2 bases and J by 1 base, and 11 bases separated the two germline ends. The CDR3 is CAWSLTGQNTEAFF. The CDR3 DNA reads TGTGCCTGGAGTCTTACAGGTCAGAACACTGAAGCTTTCTTT.

The chain links TRBV28 to TRBJ2-5; TRBD1 matches 8 bases. Germline CDR1 is MDHEN and CDR2 is SYDVKM. The CDR3 consists of 14 residues. The ends lost 6 bases at V and 5 bases at J; junction bases unmatched: 8. CDR3 sequence reads: CASRRDRSLETQYF. As DNA, the CDR3 is TGTGCCAGCAGAAGGGACAGGTCTTTGGAGACCCAGTACTTC. Variable domain in full (rest from reference TRBV28 and TRBJ2-5): DVKVTQSSRYLVKRTGEKVFLECVQDMDHENMFWYRQDPGLGLRLIYFSYDVKMKEKGDIPEGYSVSREKKERFSLILESASTNQTSMYLCASRRDRSLETQYFGPGTRLLVL.

The genes are TRBV5-4 and TRBJ2-7, with 7 nucleotides matching TRBD1. The J segment lost 3 bases and the V segment lost 5 bases, leaving 5 bases of the junction unmatched. Germline V gene data show CDR1 as SGHNT and CDR2 as YYREEE (reference sequence). The CDR3 loop spans 13 amino acids. CDR3 nucleotide sequence: TGTGCCAGCAGTCCCACAGGGGACTACGAGCAGTACTTC. Translated, it gives CASSPTGDYEQYF.